This entry features one T cell receptor beta chain sequence. Its antigen remains unidentified. Treatment of the sample: oral pan-JAK inhibitor, 5-10 mg twice daily. Cell sorting on a FACSAria was used to separate CD4+ and CD8+ T cells from the PBMCs. V lost 5 bases to trimming and J lost 4 bases, with 14 bases between them. This CDR3 region has 14 residues. Germline V gene sequence: CDR1 PRHDT, CDR2 FYEKMQ (reference sequence). The record originates from a study of CD8+ T cells in alopecia areata. Study results and caveats: Uncertain still, given a single nonresponder, is whether baseline CD8+ expansion links to response.

RNA extraction and reverse transcription yielded cDNA as sequencing template. Profiling relied on immunoSEQ multiplex PCR, and the TCRdb table lists in-frame clones only, not all of them. The table lists 150,000 to 200,000 clones, approximately 50% of them singletons. The sample in question was CD8+ T cells sorted from blood, obtained at week 52, from a patient treated with tofacitinib. The chain couples TRBV13 to TRBJ1-1; tentatively, D is TRBD1 (6 bases). This sequence was found in a human donor with alopecia areata. CDR3 sequence (DNA): TGTGCCAGCAGCCTCGGGGGCGGGAGCACTGAAGCTTTCTTT. It is translated as CASSLGGGSTEAFF.